Each of the 11 T cell receptor beta chains below was sequenced from the same sample in a study of Tregs in tolerant kidney transplant recipients. Some clones are missing from TCRdb's copy, which holds only in-frame ones; the method was immunoSEQ multiplex PCR. The sample comprises 200,000 to 300,000 clones, roughly 84% of which are singletons, and about 0.68% rests with the top ten. Sequenced input: CD4+ T cells from blood. These receptors were obtained from a human donor in good health.

This clone was detected only once. The V gene is TRBV5-1, the J gene TRBJ2-7, with D tentatively TRBD2 (5 bases). From germline, CDR1 is SGHRS and CDR2 YFSETQ. CDR3 length: 14 residues. Trimming cost V 3 bases and J 3 bases, with 13 bases left between them. CDR3 sequence (DNA): TGCGCCAGCAGCTCCTCCCTAACTAGCTACGAGCAGTACTTC. Encoded protein: CASSSSLTSYEQYF.

The chain recombines TRBV30 with TRBJ2-3, with D tentatively TRBD2 (5 bases). The V gene's germline CDR1 is GTSNPN and CDR2 SVGIG (reference sequence). V lost 4 bases and J 3 bases, leaving 11 bases between the germline ends. The CDR3 contains 13 residues. The CDR3 coding sequence is TGTGCCTGGACCGGACTCGCTACAGATACGCAGTATTTT. Translated: CAWTGLATDTQYF.

In nucleotides, the CDR3 is TGTGCCAGCAGCTTGGCGGCAGGGGAAAGTGGCTACACCTTC. This codes for CASSLAAGESGYTF. This chain links TRBV5-4 with TRBJ1-2; a possible D gene is TRBD1 (6 bases). From germline, CDR1 is SGHNT and CDR2 YYREEE (reference sequence). The CDR3 contains 14 residues. V lost 0 bases and J 7 bases, leaving 13 bases between the germline ends.

This clone was seen only once. This chain joins TRBV12-2 and TRBJ1-3; the table gives TRBD1 as D, unverified against the DNA. TRBV12-2 is a documented pseudogene. CDR3 size: 20 residues. CDR3 coding DNA: TGTGCAAGTCGCTTAGCGCAAAACAGGGGCAGGGTACAATCTGGAAACACCATATATTTT. Its translation is CASRLAQNRGRVQSGNTIYF.

The chain employs TRBV27 and TRBJ1-2; tentatively, D is TRBD1 (5 bases). The CDR3 covers 15 residues. The V end was cut by 4 bases, the J end by 4 bases, with 16 bases between. Germline values: CDR1 MNHEY, CDR2 SMNVEV (reference sequence). CDR3 DNA sequence: TGTGCCAGCAGTTCAAGTTCTGGGACGGTCTATGGCTACACCTTC. Translating gives CASSSSSGTVYGYTF.

V gene TRBV6-6 combines with J gene TRBJ2-7, with 8 positions matching TRBD2. There are 16 residues in the CDR3. V gave up 0 bases and J gave up 4 bases; unmatched junction bases: 8. CDR1 is MNHNY, CDR2 SVGAGI, per germline (reference sequence). CDR3 coding DNA: TGTGCCAGCAGTTACTCAGGCCGGGGGGGTAGGTACGAGCAGTACTTC. Its protein is CASSYSGRGGRYEQYF.

This chain uses TRBV6-5 with TRBJ2-7, with D maybe TRBD1 (5 bases). Germline loops: CDR1 MNHEY, CDR2 SVGAGI. The CDR3 runs to 13 residues. Trimming took off 0 bases at V and 5 bases at J, with 8 bases between the two ends. CDR3 amino acids: CASSYSQGNEQYF. DNA of the CDR3: TGTGCCAGCAGTTACTCGCAGGGTAACGAGCAGTACTTC.

This clone was seen at least ten times. This chain connects TRBV4-1 to TRBJ2-2; no definite D call. The CDR3 is made up of 13 amino acids. The germline CDR1 and CDR2 sequences are MGHRA and YSYEKL. The ends were cut back, 1 base at V and 7 bases at J, with 7 bases in the middle. CDR3 loop: CASSQAVGGELFF. CDR3 in DNA: TGCGCCAGCAGCCAAGCGGTCGGCGGGGAGCTGTTTTTT.

The V and J genes are TRBV5-1 and TRBJ2-5; D unclear. V shed 2 bases and J shed 3 bases, with 8 bases lying between them. CDR1 is SGHRS and CDR2 is YFSETQ in the germline V gene. This CDR3 comprises 13 residues. The CDR3 nucleotides are TGCGCCAGCAGCTTTCCTAGAGAAGAGACCCAGTACTTC. As protein: CASSFPREETQYF.

This chain joins TRBV18 and TRBJ2-5; D is possibly TRBD2 (6 bases). Deletions cut 3 bases from V and 4 bases from J, with 15 bases between. The V gene's germline CDR1 is KGHSH and CDR2 LQKENI. The CDR3 is 15 residues long. The CDR3 sequence is CASSPPGEAGETQYF. DNA for the CDR3: TGTGCCAGCTCACCCCCGGGAGAGGCGGGAGAGACCCAGTACTTC.

The V gene is TRBV11-2, the J gene TRBJ2-7; 7 nucleotides line up with TRBD2. Germline lookup yields CDR1 SGHAT and CDR2 FQNNGV. Trimming cost V 5 bases and J 3 bases; bases outside gene matches: 13. CDR3 size: 16 residues. The CDR3 nucleotides read TGTGCCAGCAGCCGCTCGGGGGGATCGAGTGTCTACGAGCAGTACTTC. This encodes CASSRSGGSSVYEQYF. Complete variable domain (other parts from reference TRBV11-2 and TRBJ2-7): EAGVAQSPRYKIIEKRQSVAFWCNPISGHATLYWYQQILGQGPKLLIQFQNNGVVDDSQLPKDRFSAERLKGVDSTLKIQPAKLEDSAVYLCASSRSGGSSVYEQYFGPGTRLTVT.